The T cell receptor beta chain under discussion was sequenced for a study of vaccination and CD4 T cells after COVID-19. Study in general: For post-vaccine samples, collection took place a median about 72 days after dose two, ranging from 14 to 241.

The Oncomine TCR Beta short-read assay sequenced DNA from cultured CD4+ T cells. Genomic DNA from cultured CD4+ T cells was extracted. TCRdb re-derived calls from the PCR reads in MiXCR, one entry per CDR3 protein. The sample includes about 15,000 distinct CDR3 sequences, around 30% of them seen just once. Trimming removed 5 bases from V and 10 bases from J; junction bases left unmatched: 5. Germline V gene lookup returns CDR1 MNHEY and CDR2 SMNVEV (reference sequence). The length of the CDR3 is 13 residues. Treatment indicated: approximately nine-day PBMC culture with coronavirus spike peptide pools or control peptides (ViraFEST assay). With peptide pools, ViraFEST first expanded antigen-specific T cells and afterwards sequenced their TCRs. As concerns this clonotype: Its specificity is unknown.

Sequencing was performed on cultured CD4+ T cells from blood. The chain joins TRBV27 to TRBJ1-6, with 7 bases that match TRBD1. The sequence came from a human donor with COVID-19. The CDR3 bases are TGTGCCAGCAGTCCGACAGGGCGGTCACCCCTCCACTTT. It is translated as CASSPTGRSPLHF.